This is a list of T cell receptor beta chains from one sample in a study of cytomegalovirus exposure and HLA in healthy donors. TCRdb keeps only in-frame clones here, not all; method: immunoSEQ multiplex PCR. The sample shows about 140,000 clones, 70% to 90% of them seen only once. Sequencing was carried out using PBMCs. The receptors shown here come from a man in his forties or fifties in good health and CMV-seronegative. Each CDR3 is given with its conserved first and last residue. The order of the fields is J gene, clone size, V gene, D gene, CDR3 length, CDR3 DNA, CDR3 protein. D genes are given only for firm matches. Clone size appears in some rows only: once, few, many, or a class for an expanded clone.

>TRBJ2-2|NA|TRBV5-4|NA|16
TGTGCCAGCAGCTTGGGGCAGGGGACCGTCGCCGGGGAGCTGTTTTTT
CASSLGQGTVAGELFF
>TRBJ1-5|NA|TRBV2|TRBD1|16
TGTGCCAGCAGCCCCACAGGGGGCGGAAGCAATCAGCCCCAGCATTTT
CASSPTGGGSNQPQHF
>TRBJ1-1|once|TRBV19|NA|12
TGTGCCAGTAGCCCGGACAGCCGAGGGGCTTTCTTT
CASSPDSRGAFF
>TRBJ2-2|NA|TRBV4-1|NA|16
TGCGCCAGCAGCCAACGTCCGTTAACGAACACCGGGGAGCTGTTTTTT
CASSQRPLTNTGELFF
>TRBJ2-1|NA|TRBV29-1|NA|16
TGCAGCGTTGTTCCGGCTAGCCGCGGCTCCTACAATGAGCAGTTCTTC
CSVVPASRGSYNEQFF
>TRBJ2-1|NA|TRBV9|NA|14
TGTGCCAGCAGCGTAGGACCTAGAAACAATGAGCAGTTCTTC
CASSVGPRNNEQFF
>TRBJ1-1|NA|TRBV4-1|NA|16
TGCGCCAGCAGCCTGACGGCCGACTCCATGAACACTGAAGCTTTCTTT
CASSLTADSMNTEAFF
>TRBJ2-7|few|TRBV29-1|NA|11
TGCAGCGAGTTAGGGGCTACCGAGCAGTACTTC
CSELGATEQYF
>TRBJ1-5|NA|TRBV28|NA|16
TGTGCCAGCAGTCCACCCGGGGTCGGGCTGGTTCAGCCCCAGCATTTT
CASSPPGVGLVQPQHF
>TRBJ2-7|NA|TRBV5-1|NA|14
TGCGCCAGCAGCCGCGGTGAATACCCCCACGAGCAGTACTTC
CASSRGEYPHEQYF
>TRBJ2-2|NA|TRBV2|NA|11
TGTGCCAGCAGCCCGACCGGGGAGCTGTTTTTT
CASSPTGELFF
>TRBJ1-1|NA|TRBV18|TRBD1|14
TGTGCCAGCTCACCTGCGACAGGGGCCACTGAAGCTTTCTTT
CASSPATGATEAFF
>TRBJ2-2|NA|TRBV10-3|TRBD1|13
TGTGCCACGGGACAGGGGTATACCGGGGAGCTGTTTTTT
CATGQGYTGELFF
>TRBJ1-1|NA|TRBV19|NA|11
TGTGCCAGTAGTATTTGGTCGAGGGCTTTCTTT
CASSIWSRAFF